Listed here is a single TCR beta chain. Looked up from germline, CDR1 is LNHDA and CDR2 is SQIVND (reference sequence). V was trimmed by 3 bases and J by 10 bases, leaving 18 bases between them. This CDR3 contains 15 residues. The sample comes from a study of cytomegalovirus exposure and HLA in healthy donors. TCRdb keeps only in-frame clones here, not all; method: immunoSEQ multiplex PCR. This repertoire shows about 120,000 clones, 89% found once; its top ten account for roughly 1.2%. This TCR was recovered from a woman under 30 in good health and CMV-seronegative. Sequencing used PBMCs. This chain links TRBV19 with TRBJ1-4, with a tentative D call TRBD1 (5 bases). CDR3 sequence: CASSIVQTEMPKLFF. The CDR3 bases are TGTGCCAGTAGTATTGTGCAGACAGAGATGCCAAAACTGTTTTTT.